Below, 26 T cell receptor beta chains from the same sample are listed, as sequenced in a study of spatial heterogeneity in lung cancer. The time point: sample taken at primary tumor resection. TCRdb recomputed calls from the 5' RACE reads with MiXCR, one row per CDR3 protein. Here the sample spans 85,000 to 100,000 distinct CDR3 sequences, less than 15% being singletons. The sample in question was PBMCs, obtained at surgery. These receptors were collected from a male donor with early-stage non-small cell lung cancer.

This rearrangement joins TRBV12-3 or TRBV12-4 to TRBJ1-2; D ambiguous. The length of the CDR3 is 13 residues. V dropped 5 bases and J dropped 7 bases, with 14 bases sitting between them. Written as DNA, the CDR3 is TGTGCCAGCAGTCTCTTCACAAGGTCTGGCTACACCTTC. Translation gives CASSLFTRSGYTF.

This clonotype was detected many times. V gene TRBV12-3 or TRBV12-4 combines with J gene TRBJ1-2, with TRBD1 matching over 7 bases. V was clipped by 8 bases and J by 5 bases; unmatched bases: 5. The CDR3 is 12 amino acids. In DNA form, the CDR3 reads TGTGCCAGCCGACAGGGAGGGTATGGCTACACCTTC. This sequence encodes CASRQGGYGYTF.

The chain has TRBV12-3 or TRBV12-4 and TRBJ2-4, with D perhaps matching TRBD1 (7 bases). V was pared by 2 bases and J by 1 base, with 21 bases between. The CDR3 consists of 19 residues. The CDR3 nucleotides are TGTGCCAGCAGTTTATCCTGGAGGGGGCCCAATTTGGCCAAAAACATTCAGTACTTC. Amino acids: CASSLSWRGPNLAKNIQYF.

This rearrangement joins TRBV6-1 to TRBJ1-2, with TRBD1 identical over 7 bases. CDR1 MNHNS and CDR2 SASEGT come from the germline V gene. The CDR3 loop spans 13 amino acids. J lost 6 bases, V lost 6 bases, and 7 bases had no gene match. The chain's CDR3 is CASSVDRVDGYTF. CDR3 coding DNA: TGTGCCAGCAGCGTTGACAGGGTGGATGGCTACACCTTC.

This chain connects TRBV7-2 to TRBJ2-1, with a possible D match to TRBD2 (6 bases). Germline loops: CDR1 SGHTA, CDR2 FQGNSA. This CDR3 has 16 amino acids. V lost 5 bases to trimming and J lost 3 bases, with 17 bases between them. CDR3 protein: CASSPNIGGYYNEQFF. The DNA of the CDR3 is TGTGCCAGCAGCCCTAATATTGGGGGGTACTACAATGAGCAGTTCTTC.

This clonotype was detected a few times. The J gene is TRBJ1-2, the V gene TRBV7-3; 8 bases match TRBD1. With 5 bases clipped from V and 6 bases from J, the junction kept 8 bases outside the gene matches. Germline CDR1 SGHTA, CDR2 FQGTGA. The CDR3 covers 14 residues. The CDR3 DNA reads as TGTGCCAGCAGCCCAGCCGGGACAGGCGATGGCTACACCTTC. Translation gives CASSPAGTGDGYTF. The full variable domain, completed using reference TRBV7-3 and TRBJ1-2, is GAGVSQTPSNKVTEKGKYVELRCDPISGHTALYWYRQSLGQGPEFLIYFQGTGAADDSGLPNDRFFAVRPEGSVSTLKIQRTERGDSAVYLCASSPAGTGDGYTFGSGTRLTVV.

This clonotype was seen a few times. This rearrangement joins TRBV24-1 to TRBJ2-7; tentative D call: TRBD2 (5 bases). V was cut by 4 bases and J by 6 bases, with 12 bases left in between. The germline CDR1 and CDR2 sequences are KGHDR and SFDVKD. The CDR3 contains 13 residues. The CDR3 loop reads CATSDPGGGEQYF. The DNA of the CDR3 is TGTGCCACCAGTGACCCCGGCGGAGGCGAGCAGTACTTC.

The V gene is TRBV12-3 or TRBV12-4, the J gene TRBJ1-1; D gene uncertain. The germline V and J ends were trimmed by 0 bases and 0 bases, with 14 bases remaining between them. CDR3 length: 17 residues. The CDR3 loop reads CASSLAINYQMNTEAFF. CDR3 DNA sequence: TGTGCCAGCAGTTTAGCGATAAACTACCAAATGAACACTGAAGCTTTCTTT.

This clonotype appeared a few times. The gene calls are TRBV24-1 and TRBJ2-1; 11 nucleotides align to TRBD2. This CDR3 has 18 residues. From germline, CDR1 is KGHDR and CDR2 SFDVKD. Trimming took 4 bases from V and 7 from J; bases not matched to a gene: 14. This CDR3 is CATSDPFPTSGRDNEQFF. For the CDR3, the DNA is TGTGCCACCAGTGACCCGTTCCCTACTAGCGGGAGAGATAATGAGCAGTTCTTC.

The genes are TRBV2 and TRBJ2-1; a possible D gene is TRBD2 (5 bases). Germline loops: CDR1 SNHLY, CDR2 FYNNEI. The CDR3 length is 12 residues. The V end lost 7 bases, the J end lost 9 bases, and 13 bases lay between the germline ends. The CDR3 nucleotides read TGTGCCAGCACTCAACGGGGTGCTGAGCAGTTCTTC. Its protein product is CASTQRGAEQFF.

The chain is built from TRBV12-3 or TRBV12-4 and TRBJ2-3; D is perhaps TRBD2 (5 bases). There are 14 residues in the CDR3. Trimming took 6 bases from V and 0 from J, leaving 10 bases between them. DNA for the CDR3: TGTGCCAGCAGGGAGGCCCATAGCACAGATACGCAGTATTTT. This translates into CASREAHSTDTQYF.

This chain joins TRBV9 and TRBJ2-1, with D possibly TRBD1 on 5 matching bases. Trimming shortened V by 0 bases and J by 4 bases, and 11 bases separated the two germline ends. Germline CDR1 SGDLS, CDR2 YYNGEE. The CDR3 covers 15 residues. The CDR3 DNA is TGTGCCAGCAGCGTAGCGCAGGGCGAGTACAATGAGCAGTTCTTC. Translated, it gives CASSVAQGEYNEQFF.

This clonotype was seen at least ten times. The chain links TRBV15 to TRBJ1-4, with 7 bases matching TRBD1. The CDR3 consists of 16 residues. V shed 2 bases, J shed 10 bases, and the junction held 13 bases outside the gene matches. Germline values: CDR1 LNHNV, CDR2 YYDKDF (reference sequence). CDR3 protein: CATSRLPQGMYRKLFF. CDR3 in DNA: TGTGCCACCAGCAGACTACCACAGGGGATGTATCGAAAACTGTTTTTT.

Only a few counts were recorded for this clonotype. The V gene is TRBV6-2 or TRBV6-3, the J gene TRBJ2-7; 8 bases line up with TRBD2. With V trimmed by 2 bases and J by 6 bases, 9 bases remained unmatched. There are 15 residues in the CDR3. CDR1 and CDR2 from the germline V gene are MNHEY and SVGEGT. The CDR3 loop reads CASSYPGLDLPEQYF. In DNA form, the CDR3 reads TGTGCCAGCAGTTACCCGGGACTAGACCTCCCCGAGCAGTACTTC.

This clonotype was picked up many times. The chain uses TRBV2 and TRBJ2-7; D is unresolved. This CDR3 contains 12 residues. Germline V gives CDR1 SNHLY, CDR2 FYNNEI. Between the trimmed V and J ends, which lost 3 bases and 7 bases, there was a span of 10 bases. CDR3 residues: CASSEIVREQYF. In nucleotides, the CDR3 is TGTGCCAGCAGTGAGATAGTGAGGGAGCAGTACTTC.

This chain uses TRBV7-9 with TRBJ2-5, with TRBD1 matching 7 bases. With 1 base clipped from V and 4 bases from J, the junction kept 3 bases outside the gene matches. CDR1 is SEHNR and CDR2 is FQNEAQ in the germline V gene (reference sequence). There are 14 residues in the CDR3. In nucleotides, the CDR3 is TGTGCCAGCAGCTTAGGGGCAGGGGGAGAGACCCAGTACTTC. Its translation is CASSLGAGGETQYF.

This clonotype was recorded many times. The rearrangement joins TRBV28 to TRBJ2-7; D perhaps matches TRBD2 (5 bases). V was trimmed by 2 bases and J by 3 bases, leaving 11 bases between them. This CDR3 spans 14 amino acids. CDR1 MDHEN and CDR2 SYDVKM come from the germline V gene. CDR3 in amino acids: CASSLMGRSYEQYF. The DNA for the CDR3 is TGTGCCAGCAGTTTAATGGGGAGAAGCTACGAGCAGTACTTC.

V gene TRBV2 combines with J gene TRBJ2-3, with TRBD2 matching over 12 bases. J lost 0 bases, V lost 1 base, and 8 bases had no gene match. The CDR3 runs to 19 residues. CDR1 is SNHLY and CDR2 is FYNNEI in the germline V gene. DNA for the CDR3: TGTGCCAGCAGTGAAGAGGGACTAGCGGGCACCCCTAGCACAGATACGCAGTATTTT. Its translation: CASSEEGLAGTPSTDTQYF.

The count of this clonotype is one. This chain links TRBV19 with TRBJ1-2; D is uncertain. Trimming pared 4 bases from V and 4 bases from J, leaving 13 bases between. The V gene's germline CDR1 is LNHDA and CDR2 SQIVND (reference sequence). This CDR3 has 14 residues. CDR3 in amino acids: CASSSPSGVYGYTF. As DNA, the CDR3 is TGTGCCAGTAGTAGCCCTTCCGGGGTCTATGGCTACACCTTC.

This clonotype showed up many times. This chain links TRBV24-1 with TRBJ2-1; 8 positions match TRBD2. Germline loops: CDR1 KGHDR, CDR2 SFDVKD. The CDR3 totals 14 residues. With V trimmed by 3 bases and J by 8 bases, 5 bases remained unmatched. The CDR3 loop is CATSDVGRGDEQFF. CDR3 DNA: TGTGCCACCAGTGATGTCGGGAGGGGGGATGAGCAGTTCTTC.

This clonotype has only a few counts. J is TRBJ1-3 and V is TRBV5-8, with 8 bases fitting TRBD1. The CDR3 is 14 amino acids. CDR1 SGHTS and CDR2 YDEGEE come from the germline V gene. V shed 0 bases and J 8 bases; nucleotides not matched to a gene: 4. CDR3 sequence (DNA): TGTGCCAGCAGCTTGGACAGGGGGTTTGACACCATATATTTT. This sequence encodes CASSLDRGFDTIYF.

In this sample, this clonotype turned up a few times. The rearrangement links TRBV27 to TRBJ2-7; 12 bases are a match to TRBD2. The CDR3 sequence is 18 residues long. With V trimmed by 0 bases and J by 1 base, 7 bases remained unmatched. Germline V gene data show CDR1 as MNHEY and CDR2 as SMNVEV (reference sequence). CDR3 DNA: TGTGCCAGCAGTTTATCGGGGTCCACTAGCGGGGGGTCCTACGAGCAGTACTTC. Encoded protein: CASSLSGSTSGGSYEQYF.

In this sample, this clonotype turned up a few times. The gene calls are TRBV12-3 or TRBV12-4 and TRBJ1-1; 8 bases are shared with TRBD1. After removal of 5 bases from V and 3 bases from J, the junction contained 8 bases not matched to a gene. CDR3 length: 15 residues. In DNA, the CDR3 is TGTGCCAGCAGTCCAAATACAGGGGGAGACACTGAAGCTTTCTTT. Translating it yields CASSPNTGGDTEAFF.

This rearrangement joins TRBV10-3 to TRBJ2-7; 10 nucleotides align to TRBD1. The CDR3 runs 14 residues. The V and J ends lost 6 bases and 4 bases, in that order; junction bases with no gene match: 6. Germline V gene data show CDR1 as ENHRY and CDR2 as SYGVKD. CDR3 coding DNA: TGTGCCATCAGGCCGGGACAGGGGAATTACGAGCAGTACTTC. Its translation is CAIRPGQGNYEQYF.

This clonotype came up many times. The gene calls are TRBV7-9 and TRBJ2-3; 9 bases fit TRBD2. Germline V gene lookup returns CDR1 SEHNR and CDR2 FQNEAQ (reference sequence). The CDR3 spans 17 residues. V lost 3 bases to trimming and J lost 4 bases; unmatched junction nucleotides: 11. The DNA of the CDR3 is TGTGCCAGCAGCTTCGACTCTAGCGGGATACTGGCAGATACGCAGTATTTT. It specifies CASSFDSSGILADTQYF.

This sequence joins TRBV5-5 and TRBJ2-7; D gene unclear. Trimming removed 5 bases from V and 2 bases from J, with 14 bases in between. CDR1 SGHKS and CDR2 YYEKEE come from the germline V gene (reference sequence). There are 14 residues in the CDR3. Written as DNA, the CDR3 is TGTGCCAGCAGACTGGACGGGCCCACCTACGAGCAGTACTTC. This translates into CASRLDGPTYEQYF.